The 9 T cell receptor beta chains listed next were all sequenced from one sample in a study of cytomegalovirus exposure and HLA in healthy donors. Vbeta (60) and Jbeta (13) primers were used in the PCR. Generated by immunoSEQ multiplex PCR, the TCRdb table keeps only in-frame clones and is missing some. The repertoire includes fewer than 150,000 clones, about three quarters of them detected once, and over 13% sits in the top ten. The sequenced sample was PBMCs. Receptors were obtained from a human donor in good health.

The chain recombines TRBV29-1 with TRBJ1-1; the match to TRBD1 covers 8 bases. CDR1 is SQVTM and CDR2 is ANQGSEA in the germline V gene. After removal of 6 bases from V and 11 bases from J, the junction contained 14 bases not matched to a gene. The CDR3 contains 13 residues. DNA for the CDR3: TGCAGCGTCGAAAACGAGGCAGGGGGCATTGCTTTCTTT. Its protein product is CSVENEAGGIAFF.

The chain employs TRBV7-9 and TRBJ1-2; 12 bases fit TRBD1. Germline V gives CDR1 SEHNR, CDR2 FQNEAQ (reference sequence). This CDR3 spans 14 amino acids. V gave up 3 bases and J gave up 7 bases; unmatched junction bases: 3. The CDR3 bases are TGTGCCAGCAGCTTTGGGACAGGGGGCCGTGGCTACACCTTC. Translated: CASSFGTGGRGYTF. The whole variable domain, filled in from reference TRBV7-9 and TRBJ1-2, reads DTGVSQNPRHKITKRGQNVTFRCDPISEHNRLYWYRQTLGQGPEFLTYFQNEAQLEKSRLLSDRFSAERPKGSFSTLEIQRTEQGDSAMYLCASSFGTGGRGYTFGSGTRLTVV.

This clone occurred a few times. The chain employs TRBV7-9 and TRBJ2-3, with TRBD1 identical over 7 bases. Germline lookup yields CDR1 SEHNR and CDR2 FQNEAQ (reference sequence). This CDR3 contains 15 residues. The V gene end was trimmed by 5 bases and the J gene end by 2 bases; junction bases not matched to a gene: 7. The CDR3 region is CASSPGQKLTDTQYF. In nucleotides, the CDR3 is TGTGCCAGCAGCCCGGGACAGAAACTCACAGATACGCAGTATTTT.

This clone appeared a single time. CDR3 DNA: TGCGCCAGCAGACGGGCGGGAGGGCTACAAGAGACCCAGTACTTC. Translated, it gives CASRRAGGLQETQYF. V gene TRBV4-1 combines with J gene TRBJ2-5, with 9 bases that match TRBD2. CDR3 length: 15 amino acids. The junction had 7 bases not matched to a gene; V was cut back by 6 bases and J by 2 bases. Germline lookup yields CDR1 MGHRA and CDR2 YSYEKL.

This chain links TRBV28 with TRBJ1-6, with D maybe TRBD1 (6 bases). CDR3 length: 13 amino acids. Germline assignment: CDR1 MDHEN and CDR2 SYDVKM. The germline V and J ends were trimmed by 7 bases and 6 bases, with 10 bases remaining between them. CDR3 coding DNA: TGTGCCAGCATACAGGGTACTAATTCACCCCTCCACTTT. This sequence encodes CASIQGTNSPLHF.

The rearrangement joins TRBV12-5 to TRBJ2-7; TRBD1 might be the D (6 bases). V lost 6 bases and J 3 bases, leaving 15 bases between the germline ends. The CDR3 is 14 residues long. CDR1 LGHNT and CDR2 FRNRAP come from the germline V gene. The CDR3 coding sequence is TGTGCTAGTGGCCTGACTACAGGGATCTACGAGCAGTACTTC. The encoded protein is CASGLTTGIYEQYF.

This chain links TRBV5-1 with TRBJ2-3; 7 bases map to TRBD2. CDR1 SGHRS and CDR2 YFSETQ come from the germline V gene. This CDR3 has 13 amino acids. J was trimmed by 6 bases and V by 4 bases; bases with no gene match: 5. CDR3 protein: CASSRGRADTQYF. The CDR3, as DNA: TGCGCCAGCAGCCGCGGGAGAGCTGATACGCAGTATTTT.

This clone turned up a few times. The chain uses TRBV2 and TRBJ2-2; 9 positions match TRBD2. Germline V gene lookup returns CDR1 SNHLY and CDR2 FYNNEI. With 6 bases clipped from V and 6 bases from J, the junction kept 8 bases outside the gene matches. The CDR3 runs 15 residues. In DNA form, the CDR3 reads TGTGCCAGCAGAGCCTTAGCGGGAGTGGCCGGGGAGCTGTTTTTT. It is translated as CASRALAGVAGELFF. Using reference TRBV2 and TRBJ2-2 for the parts outside the CDR3, the full variable domain is EPEVTQTPSHQVTQMGQEVILRCVPISNHLYFYWYRQILGQKVEFLVSFYNNEISEKSEIFDDQFSVERPDGSNFTLKIRSTKLEDSAMYFCASRALAGVAGELFFGEGSRLTVL.

The V gene is TRBV6-5, the J gene TRBJ2-7, with a possible D match to TRBD1 (6 bases). The CDR3 has 15 amino acids. Germline values: CDR1 MNHEY, CDR2 SVGAGI. Deletions cut 6 bases from V and 0 bases from J, with 15 bases between. The CDR3 region has the DNA TGTGCCAGCAGGGGAGAGCGAGGGGGCTCCTACGAGCAGTACTTC. Translating it yields CASRGERGGSYEQYF.